This passage covers 7 T cell receptor beta chains from one sample sequenced in a study of cytomegalovirus exposure and HLA in healthy donors. A multiplex PCR was run with 60 Vbeta primers and 13 Jbeta primers. Only in-frame clones appear in the TCRdb table, and some are missing; sequencing was by immunoSEQ multiplex PCR. The data hold roughly 56,000 clones, with about 87% observed a single time. Sequencing was carried out using PBMCs. The receptors stem from a man between 18 and 35 years old in good health and CMV-seronegative.

The chain employs TRBV19 and TRBJ1-3; possible D gene TRBD1, 5 bases. The V end lost 1 base, the J end lost 4 bases, and 8 bases lay between the germline ends. The germline CDR1 and CDR2 sequences are LNHDA and SQIVND (reference sequence). The CDR3 runs to 14 residues. The CDR3 here is CASSIGTPGNTIYF. The CDR3 bases are TGTGCCAGTAGTATAGGGACACCCGGAAACACCATATATTTT.

The chain links TRBV30 to TRBJ2-5; 12 nucleotides match TRBD2. V shed 4 bases, J shed 6 bases, and the junction held 6 bases outside the gene matches. The CDR3 runs to 14 residues. CDR1 and CDR2 (germline): GTSNPN, SVGIG (reference sequence). CDR3 loop: CAWTSGGALKTQYF. The CDR3 DNA sequence: TGTGCCTGGACTAGCGGGGGGGCTCTGAAGACCCAGTACTTC.

This sequence joins TRBV9 and TRBJ2-5; 9 bases align to TRBD1. Trimming cost V 4 bases and J 3 bases; bases outside gene matches: 1. The germline CDR1 and CDR2 sequences are SGDLS and YYNGEE. The CDR3 contains 13 residues. In DNA form, the CDR3 reads TGTGCCAGCAGCAGGACAGGGGAAGAGACCCAGTACTTC. Its translation is CASSRTGEETQYF.

This clone was seen just once. V gene TRBV7-6 combines with J gene TRBJ2-7, with 10 bases lining up with TRBD1. V shed 4 bases and J 5 bases; nucleotides not matched to a gene: 2. This CDR3 contains 13 residues. CDR1 and CDR2 from the germline V gene are SGHVS and FNYEAQ. The CDR3 nucleotides are TGTGCCAGCAGCTCGACAGGGGGCGACGAGCAGTACTTC. It translates to CASSSTGGDEQYF.

The chain joins TRBV6-4 to TRBJ2-1, with 12 nucleotides matching TRBD2. CDR3 length: 15 amino acids. The V gene's germline CDR1 is MRHNA and CDR2 SNTAGT. V trimming: 5 bases; J trimming: 9 bases; junction bases outside the gene matches: 8. In DNA, the CDR3 is TGTGCCAGCAGTTCCCTAGCGGGGGGGCTTGGTGAGCAGTTCTTC. Translating it yields CASSSLAGGLGEQFF.

The genes are TRBV9 and TRBJ1-2; the match to TRBD1 covers 9 bases. The J segment lost 4 bases and the V segment lost 2 bases, leaving 9 bases of the junction unmatched. The CDR3 totals 16 residues. Per germline, CDR1 SGDLS and CDR2 YYNGEE. The CDR3: CASSVGDREAPYGYTF. Here the CDR3 DNA reads TGTGCCAGCAGCGTGGGGGACAGGGAGGCCCCCTATGGCTACACCTTC. Using reference TRBV9 and TRBJ1-2 for the parts outside the CDR3, the full variable domain is DSGVTQTPKHLITATGQRVTLRCSPRSGDLSVYWYQQSLDQGLQFLIQYYNGEERAKGNILERFSAQQFPDLHSELNLSSLELGDSALYFCASSVGDREAPYGYTFGSGTRLTVV.

The gene calls are TRBV5-4 and TRBJ2-1; weak D call: TRBD2 (5 bases). CDR1 and CDR2 (germline): SGHNT, YYREEE (reference sequence). CDR3 length: 13 residues. V shed 3 bases and J shed 7 bases, with 11 bases lying between them. CDR3 DNA sequence: TGTGCCAGCAGCTGGCCCCCGGGGAATGAGCAGTTCTTC. Translating it yields CASSWPPGNEQFF.